The rows below give T cell receptor beta chains drawn from one sample of a study of early T cells in non-severe SARS-CoV-2 infection. TCRdb re-called the 5' RACE reads through MiXCR, storing one row per CDR3 protein. The sample contains roughly 81,000 distinct CDR3 sequences, approximately 6% of which appear only once. Sequenced input: whole blood. The source of these receptors is an adult who was a healthcare worker with PCR-confirmed SARS-CoV-2 infection or an uninfected control (not recorded which). CDR3s include the opening cysteine and the closing phenylalanine or tryptophan. D genes are given only for firm matches. Size tells how often a clone was seen (once, few, many) or the class of an expanded clone, and some rows leave it out.

v_gene	abundance	j_gene	d_gene	CDR3nt	CDR3aa
TRBV29-1	-	TRBJ2-7	TRBD1	TGCAGCGTGTATTGGCCGGGACAGGGCAACGAGCAGTACTTC	CSVYWPGQGNEQYF
TRBV6-4	-	TRBJ2-3	TRBD2	TGTGCCAGCAGTGGGACTAGCGGGGGGGCCGATACGCAGTATTTT	CASSGTSGGADTQYF
TRBV7-9	many	TRBJ2-2	TRBD2	TGTGCCAGCAGCGTCCACACTAGCGATTTTAACACCGGGGAGCTGTTTTTT	CASSVHTSDFNTGELFF
TRBV18	many	TRBJ2-1	-	TGTGCCTCAGGGCCCTCCCTAGCCTCTACCAATGAGCAGTTCTTC	CASGPSLASTNEQFF
TRBV4-3	-	TRBJ1-1	-	TGCGCCAGCAGCCAAGGCCGTCGTAACACTGAAGCTTTCTTT	CASSQGRRNTEAFF
TRBV20-1	few	TRBJ2-3	TRBD2	TGCAGTGCTAGGAAGCGGGAGGGCCAGTTGAATACGCAGTATTTT	CSARKREGQLNTQYF
TRBV28	-	TRBJ1-5	-	TGTGCCACCTCACCCGGGAAAGGGCCCAATCAGCCCCAGCATTTT	CATSPGKGPNQPQHF
TRBV20-1	-	TRBJ1-5	TRBD1	TGCAGTGCTAGGACGGACAGGGGGCTCGTACAGCCCCAGCATTTT	CSARTDRGLVQPQHF
TRBV5-4	many	TRBJ2-5	TRBD2	TGTGCCAGCAGCCACCTAATTGGCGGGGGGGCCCAAGAGACCCAGTACTTC	CASSHLIGGGAQETQYF
TRBV7-2	many	TRBJ2-2	-	TGTGCCAGCAGTCCATCGGTAGCGGACACCGGGGAGCTGTTTTTT	CASSPSVADTGELFF
TRBV5-1	few	TRBJ1-5	-	TGCGCCAGCAGCTTGGCTGGGAATAGCAATCAGCCCCAGCATTTT	CASSLAGNSNQPQHF
TRBV12-3/TRBV12-4	-	TRBJ2-1	-	TGTGCCAGCAGTTTAGTTCGGACTGGGGGGGAGCAGTTCTTC	CASSLVRTGGEQFF
TRBV12-3/TRBV12-4	many	TRBJ1-5	-	TGTGCCAGCAGTTTTGCAGGAGGCAATCAGCCCCAGCATTTT	CASSFAGGNQPQHF
TRBV10-3	-	TRBJ1-2	TRBD1	TGTGCCATCAATCAGGGGGCTGACTATGGCTACACCTTC	CAINQGADYGYTF